These 19 T cell receptor beta chains were sequenced from one sample in a study of T-cell reconstitution after alpha-beta-depleted transplantation in children. The library targeted TCRbeta and was prepared with unique molecular identifiers. TCRdb redid the calling of the PCR reads with MiXCR, one entry per CDR3 protein. Of nearly 350,000 distinct CDR3 sequences detected, 15% to 20% appear once; the ten largest clones hold around two fifths. The sample consisted of PBMCs, mostly from graft donor cells, taken 360 days after TCRalphabeta/CD19-depleted stem cell transplant. These receptors were obtained from a male patient between 2 and 10 years old who had a stem cell transplant for acute lymphoblastic leukemia, so the T cells may come from the graft donor.

The V call is TRBV10-3, the J call TRBJ2-1, with 7 bases that match TRBD2. With 6 bases clipped from V and 0 bases from J, the junction kept 11 bases outside the gene matches. The CDR3 runs to 17 residues. Per germline, CDR1 ENHRY and CDR2 SYGVKD. In DNA, the CDR3 is TGTGCCATCAGGGACTCCCTAGCGGTTAACTCCTACAATGAGCAGTTCTTC. This sequence encodes CAIRDSLAVNSYNEQFF.

This clonotype has just a few counts. The chain carries TRBV4-1 and TRBJ2-2; 13 bases align to TRBD2. The CDR3 extends over 17 amino acids. Germline V CDR1 and CDR2: MGHRA, YSYEKL. The V and J ends lost 3 bases and 2 bases, in that order; junction bases with no gene match: 3. The CDR3 DNA reads as TGCGCCAGCAGCCACCCGGGACTAGCGGGAAACACCGGGGAGCTGTTTTTT. Encoded protein: CASSHPGLAGNTGELFF.

The table lists this clonotype with a few counts. J is TRBJ2-7 and V is TRBV4-3, with 13 bases that match TRBD2. The ends lost 0 bases at V and 10 bases at J; junction bases unmatched: 6. The V gene's germline CDR1 is LGHNA and CDR2 YSLEER. The CDR3 spans 15 residues. The DNA of the CDR3 is TGCGCCAGCAGCCAAGATCCCGGGACTAGCGGGATCCAGTACTTC. Encoded protein: CASSQDPGTSGIQYF.

The genes are TRBV14 and TRBJ2-7, with a possible D match to TRBD2 (6 bases). There are 16 residues in the CDR3. Germline loops: CDR1 SGHDN, CDR2 FVKESK. Trimming took 4 bases from V and 4 from J, leaving 20 bases between them. The CDR3 bases are TGTGCCAGCAGCCCTCCTTCGGGTCTCGGAGGGTACGAGCAGTACTTC. As protein: CASSPPSGLGGYEQYF.

In the case of this clonotype: This likely comes from a read error, as the CDR3 has no conserved phenylalanine or tryptophan at its end. The gene calls are TRBV27 and TRBJ2-1; 8 positions agree with TRBD2. Trimming removed 8 bases from V and 2 bases from J; junction bases left unmatched: 5. Germline V lookup: CDR1 MNHEY, CDR2 SMNVEV (reference sequence). The CDR3 runs to 14 residues. CDR3 sequence reads: CASRSGSTYNEQFL. The CDR3 DNA reads TGTGCCAGCCGGAGCGGGAGCACCTACAATGAGCAGTTCTTG.

This clonotype was detected a few times. The V gene is TRBV5-1, the J gene TRBJ1-6, with TRBD1 as a possible D gene (5 bases). The CDR3 is 15 residues long. The V end was cut by 6 bases, the J end by 5 bases, with 15 bases between. Germline V gene data show CDR1 as SGHRS and CDR2 as YFSETQ. Here the CDR3 DNA reads TGCGCCAGCAATAGGGGCGACCCTCATAATTCACCCCTCCACTTT. Its translation is CASNRGDPHNSPLHF. Based on the CDR3 plus reference TRBV5-1 and TRBJ1-6, the full variable domain is KAGVTQTPRYLIKTRGQQVTLSCSPISGHRSVSWYQQTPGQGLQFLFEYFSETQRNKGNFPGRFSGRQFSNSRSEMNVSTLELGDSALYLCASNRGDPHNSPLHFGNGTRLTVT.

This clonotype showed up just a few times. The chain links TRBV11-2 to TRBJ1-1, with 7 bases matching TRBD1. J was trimmed by 1 base and V by 5 bases; bases with no gene match: 4. The CDR3 has 14 residues. Germline V gene lookup returns CDR1 SGHAT and CDR2 FQNNGV. The CDR3: CASSPTGRNTEAFF. The DNA for the CDR3 is TGTGCCAGCAGCCCGACAGGGAGGAACACTGAAGCTTTCTTT.

The genes are TRBV9 and TRBJ2-3; 10 bases are shared with TRBD2. This CDR3 comprises 15 residues. The V and J ends lost 5 bases and 2 bases, in that order; junction bases with no gene match: 5. Germline-derived CDR1 and CDR2 are SGDLS and YYNGEE. CDR3 in DNA: TGTGCCAGCAGTAAGACTAGCGGGCCCACAGATACGCAGTATTTT. It encodes CASSKTSGPTDTQYF.

This clonotype was found a few times. The gene calls are TRBV9 and TRBJ2-3; 7 bases align to TRBD2. The CDR3 spans 14 residues. V trimming: 0 bases; J trimming: 5 bases; junction bases outside the gene matches: 3. Looked up from germline, CDR1 is SGDLS and CDR2 is YYNGEE. CDR3 residues: CASSVAAGEDTQYF. For the CDR3, the DNA is TGTGCCAGCAGCGTAGCGGCGGGAGAAGATACGCAGTATTTT. Combining the CDR3 with reference TRBV9 and TRBJ2-3 gives the whole variable domain DSGVTQTPKHLITATGQRVTLRCSPRSGDLSVYWYQQSLDQGLQFLIQYYNGEERAKGNILERFSAQQFPDLHSELNLSSLELGDSALYFCASSVAAGEDTQYFGPGTRLTVL.

V gene TRBV20-1 combines with J gene TRBJ2-1; the D gene is possibly TRBD1 (6 bases). V lost 2 bases to trimming and J lost 2 bases, with 16 bases between them. The CDR3 covers 16 residues. Germline CDR1 is DFQATT and CDR2 is SNEGSKA (reference sequence). This CDR3 is CSARRPMTGAYNEQFF. The DNA for the CDR3 is TGCAGTGCTAGAAGGCCGATGACAGGAGCCTACAATGAGCAGTTCTTC.

This rearrangement joins TRBV13 to TRBJ2-1, with 11 positions matching TRBD2. The germline V gene has CDR1 PRHDT and CDR2 FYEKMQ (reference sequence). V was pared by 4 bases and J by 6 bases, with 5 bases of the junction left unmatched. This CDR3 has 15 residues. CDR3 sequence reads: CASSSTSGRTNEQFF. For the CDR3, the DNA is TGTGCCAGCAGCTCTACTAGCGGGAGAACCAATGAGCAGTTCTTC.

The chain has TRBV5-6 and TRBJ2-7; TRBD2 matches at 9 bases. The V segment lost 1 base and the J segment 3 bases; nucleotides outside the gene matches: 2. Germline values: CDR1 SGHDT, CDR2 YYEEEE. The CDR3 runs 14 residues. This chain's CDR3 is CASSLLAGVYEQYF. CDR3 sequence (DNA): TGTGCCAGCAGCTTGTTAGCGGGGGTCTACGAGCAGTACTTC. Combining the CDR3 with reference TRBV5-6 and TRBJ2-7 gives the whole variable domain DAGVTQSPTHLIKTRGQQVTLRCSPKSGHDTVSWYQQALGQGPQFIFQYYEEEERQRGNFPDRFSGHQFPNYSSELNVNALLLGDSALYLCASSLLAGVYEQYFGPGTRLTVT.

This clonotype was seen more than once but under ten times. The genes are TRBV6-5 and TRBJ2-3; D may be TRBD2 (5 bases). Germline V gene data show CDR1 as MNHEY and CDR2 as SVGAGI. Trimming took 0 bases from V and 3 from J, leaving 10 bases between them. This CDR3 is built from 15 residues. The CDR3 is CASSYSAVGTDTQYF. For the CDR3, the DNA is TGTGCCAGCAGTTACTCAGCGGTCGGGACAGATACGCAGTATTTT.

This clonotype was observed at least ten times. The chain recombines TRBV5-1 with TRBJ1-1; unclear D gene. The CDR3 has 15 amino acids. CDR1 SGHRS and CDR2 YFSETQ come from the germline V gene. V lost 3 bases to trimming and J lost 1 base, with 13 bases between them. The CDR3 DNA follows: TGCGCCAGCAGCTCCTTGACCCGACAGAACACTGAAGCTTTCTTT. As protein: CASSSLTRQNTEAFF.

This clonotype was counted between two and nine times. This sequence joins TRBV20-1 and TRBJ2-1; 9 nucleotides line up with TRBD2. The germline V gene encodes CDR1 DFQATT and CDR2 SNEGSKA (reference sequence). V was clipped by 0 bases and J by 2 bases; unmatched bases: 11. CDR3 length: 18 residues. CDR3 coding DNA: TGCAGTGCTAGAGATCAGACTATTGCGGGAGGGCCCTACAATGAGCAGTTCTTC. It yields the protein CSARDQTIAGGPYNEQFF.

The V call is TRBV4-2, the J call TRBJ2-7; 8 bases map to TRBD1. This CDR3 spans 14 amino acids. V shed 4 bases, J shed 7 bases, and the junction held 9 bases outside the gene matches. Germline V gives CDR1 LGHNA, CDR2 YNFKEQ. The chain's CDR3 is CASSPLDRGGEQYF. CDR3 sequence (DNA): TGTGCCAGCAGCCCACTTGACAGGGGAGGTGAGCAGTACTTC.

This clonotype has just a few counts. This chain connects TRBV20-1 to TRBJ2-5; TRBD1 matches 7 bases. V lost 2 bases and J lost 4; bases outside the gene matches: 7. Germline V gene lookup returns CDR1 DFQATT and CDR2 SNEGSKA (reference sequence). The CDR3 runs to 14 residues. Here the CDR3 DNA reads TGCAGTGCTAGAATAGGGACAGCAGGAGAGACCCAGTACTTC. Amino acids: CSARIGTAGETQYF.

This clonotype was recorded only once. The CDR3 DNA reads as TGTGCCAGCAGCTTTGAAGGGACTAGCACAGATACGCAGTATTTT. Protein: CASSFEGTSTDTQYF. The chain links TRBV7-8 to TRBJ2-3, with D perhaps TRBD2 (6 bases). The CDR3 consists of 15 residues. V lost 3 bases, J lost 0 bases, and 10 bases lay in between. Germline CDR1 is SGHVS and CDR2 is FQNEAQ.

Only a few counts were recorded for this clonotype. The chain joins TRBV5-1 to TRBJ2-1; TRBD2 is a possible D gene (5 bases). The CDR3 extends over 17 amino acids. Germline loops: CDR1 SGHRS, CDR2 YFSETQ. V lost 0 bases, J lost 0 bases, and 13 bases lay in between. This CDR3 reads CASSLGAGPSSYNEQFF. CDR3 coding DNA: TGCGCCAGCAGCTTGGGGGCGGGCCCTAGCTCCTACAATGAGCAGTTCTTC.